This T cell receptor beta chain is from a study of neurological immune-mediated disorders. CDR3 size: 16 residues. V gave up 4 bases and J gave up 5 bases; unmatched junction bases: 4. This clonotype was observed at least ten times. The cDNA was generated by 5'RACE with 10-nucleotide random UMIs. Every sequencing run returned over 170 million TCR-beta sequences, which were derived from 15-18 subjects. MiXCR, applied by TCRdb to the 5' RACE reads, yields one record per CDR3 protein. The profile shows 53,000 or so distinct CDR3 sequences, 6.5% to 8.5% of them singletons. Regarding time point: longitudinal time-point 3.

Sequencing was done on a sample of PBMCs. This clonotype originated in a woman aged 40-49 years in good health. The J gene is TRBJ2-2, the V gene TRBV12-3 or TRBV12-4, with 13 bases aligning to TRBD2. CDR3 sequence: CASSWPGLAGTGELFF. The CDR3 DNA is TGTGCCAGCAGTTGGCCGGGACTAGCGGGGACCGGGGAGCTGTTTTTT.